The entry below gives a single T cell receptor beta chain sequence along with its context. Those enrolled in Seattle joined during active infection and were followed longitudinally afterward. As processed by the authors: Estimated nucleated cell counts came from reference gene primer amplification. Sequencing used immunoSEQ multiplex PCR; TCRdb keeps in-frame clones, though not all of them. That table supplies the V and J calls and clone size; D and trimming were determined from the DNA. The sample includes 62,000 or so clones, around 80% seen only once; the top ten take approximately 15%. The data originate from a study of blood T cell repertoires in COVID-19. Study as a whole: The origin of the acute and convalescent COVID-19 samples was the United States, Italy and Spain. T cells, B-cell-depleted T cells, or PBMCs provided the cDNA or gDNA that served as material.

The CDR3 covers 14 residues. Trimming took off 5 bases at V and 7 bases at J, with 15 bases between the two ends. CDR1 and CDR2 (germline): LNHDA, SQIVND (reference sequence). J is TRBJ1-5 and V is TRBV19; D is unresolved. This receptor was identified in a man aged 60-69 years with COVID-19, enrolled during active disease. Specimen: peripheral blood. The CDR3 loop is CASSRGAGNQPQHF. Written as DNA, the CDR3 is TGTGCCAGTAGTCGGGGAGCTGGGAACCAGCCCCAGCATTTT.